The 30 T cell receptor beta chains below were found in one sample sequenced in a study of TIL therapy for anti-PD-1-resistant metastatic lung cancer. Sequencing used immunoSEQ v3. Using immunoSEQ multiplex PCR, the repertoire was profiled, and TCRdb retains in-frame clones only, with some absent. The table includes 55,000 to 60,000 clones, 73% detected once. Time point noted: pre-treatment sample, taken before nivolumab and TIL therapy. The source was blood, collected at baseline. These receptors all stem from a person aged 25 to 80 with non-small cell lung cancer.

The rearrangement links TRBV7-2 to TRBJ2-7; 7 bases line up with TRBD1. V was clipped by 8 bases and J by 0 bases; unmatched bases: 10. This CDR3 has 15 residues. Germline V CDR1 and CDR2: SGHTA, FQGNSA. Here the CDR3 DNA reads TGTGCCAGCGTTAAACCGGGACAGCCCTCCTACGAGCAGTACTTC. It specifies CASVKPGQPSYEQYF.

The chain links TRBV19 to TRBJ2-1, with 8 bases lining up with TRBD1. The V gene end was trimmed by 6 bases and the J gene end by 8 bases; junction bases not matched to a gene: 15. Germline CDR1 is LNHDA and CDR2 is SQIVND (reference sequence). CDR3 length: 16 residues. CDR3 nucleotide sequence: TGTGCCAGTAGCAAAAGGACAGCGGACAGGGTCTATGAGCAGTTCTTC. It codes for CASSKRTADRVYEQFF.

CDR3 DNA sequence: TGTGCCAGCAGCTTCCGACAGGGGGCCTTCCCCTACGAGCAGTACTTC. Protein product: CASSFRQGAFPYEQYF. The V call is TRBV7-9, the J call TRBJ2-7, with 10 bases aligning to TRBD1. V was pared by 3 bases and J by 2 bases, with 7 bases of the junction left unmatched. The CDR3 has 16 residues. Germline CDR1 SEHNR, CDR2 FQNEAQ (reference sequence).

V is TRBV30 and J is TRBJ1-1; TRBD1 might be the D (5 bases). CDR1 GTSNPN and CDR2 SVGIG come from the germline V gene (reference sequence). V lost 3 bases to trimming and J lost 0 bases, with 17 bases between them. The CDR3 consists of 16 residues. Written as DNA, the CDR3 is TGTGCCTGGAGGAGTTGGTTCAGGGCCATGAACACTGAAGCTTTCTTT. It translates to CAWRSWFRAMNTEAFF.

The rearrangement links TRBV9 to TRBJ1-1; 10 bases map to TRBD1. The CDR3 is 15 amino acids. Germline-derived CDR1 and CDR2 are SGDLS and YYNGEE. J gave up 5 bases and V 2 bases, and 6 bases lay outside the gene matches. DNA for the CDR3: TGTGCCAGCAGCGTTGTACCGGGACAGGGGACTGAAGCTTTCTTT. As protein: CASSVVPGQGTEAFF.

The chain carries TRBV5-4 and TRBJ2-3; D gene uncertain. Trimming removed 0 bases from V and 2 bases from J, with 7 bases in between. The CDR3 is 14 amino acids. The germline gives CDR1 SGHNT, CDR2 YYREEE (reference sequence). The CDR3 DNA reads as TGTGCCAGCAGCTTGGGGCCAGACACAGATACGCAGTATTTT. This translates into CASSLGPDTDTQYF.

CDR3 amino acids: CASSPTGTSLVEQYF. The CDR3 coding sequence is TGTGCCAGCAGCCCCACCGGGACTAGTCTTGTCGAGCAGTACTTC. This chain connects TRBV7-3 to TRBJ2-7; 8 positions agree with TRBD2. Germline CDR1 is SGHTA and CDR2 is FQGTGA. The CDR3 is 15 residues long. The ends lost 5 bases at V and 6 bases at J; junction bases unmatched: 12.

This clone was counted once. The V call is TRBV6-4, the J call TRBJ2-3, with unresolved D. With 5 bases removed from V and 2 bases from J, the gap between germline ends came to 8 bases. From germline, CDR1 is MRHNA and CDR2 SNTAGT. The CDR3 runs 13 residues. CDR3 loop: CASSLVATDTQYF. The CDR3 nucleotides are TGTGCCAGCAGTTTAGTGGCCACAGATACGCAGTATTTT.

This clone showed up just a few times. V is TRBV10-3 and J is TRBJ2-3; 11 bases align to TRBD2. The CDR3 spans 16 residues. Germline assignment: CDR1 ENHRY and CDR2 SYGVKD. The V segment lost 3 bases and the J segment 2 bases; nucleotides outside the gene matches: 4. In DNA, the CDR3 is TGTGCCATCAGTGAAGGTAGCGGGAGGGTCACAGATACGCAGTATTTT. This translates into CAISEGSGRVTDTQYF.

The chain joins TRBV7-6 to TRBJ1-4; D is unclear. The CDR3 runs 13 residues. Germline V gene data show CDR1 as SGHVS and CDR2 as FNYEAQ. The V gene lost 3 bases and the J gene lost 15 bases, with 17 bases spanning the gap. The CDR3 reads CASSFIQSEGLFF. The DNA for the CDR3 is TGTGCCAGCAGCTTCATCCAAAGTGAGGGATTGTTTTTT.

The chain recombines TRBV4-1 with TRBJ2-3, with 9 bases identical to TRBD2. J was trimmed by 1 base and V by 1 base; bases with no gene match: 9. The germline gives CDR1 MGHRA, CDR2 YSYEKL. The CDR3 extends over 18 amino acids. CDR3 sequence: CASSQVSGGGAGTDTQYF. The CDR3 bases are TGCGCCAGCAGCCAAGTGTCGGGCGGGGGGGCCGGCACAGATACGCAGTATTTT.

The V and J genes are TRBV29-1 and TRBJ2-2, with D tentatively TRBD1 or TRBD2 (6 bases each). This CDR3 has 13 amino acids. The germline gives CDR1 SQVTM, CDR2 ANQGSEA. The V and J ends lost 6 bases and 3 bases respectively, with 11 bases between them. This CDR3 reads CSVMRGDTGELFF. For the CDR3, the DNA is TGCAGCGTGATGAGGGGGGACACCGGGGAGCTGTTTTTT.

CDR3 residues: CASGRGRGGNEQYF. CDR3 bases: TGTGCCAGCGGGCGGGGCAGGGGAGGGAACGAGCAGTACTTC. The chain carries TRBV6-6 and TRBJ2-7; weak D call: TRBD2 (7 bases). CDR1 is MNHNY, CDR2 SVGAGI, per germline (reference sequence). This CDR3 has 14 amino acids. V lost 8 bases and J lost 5, with 19 bases in between.

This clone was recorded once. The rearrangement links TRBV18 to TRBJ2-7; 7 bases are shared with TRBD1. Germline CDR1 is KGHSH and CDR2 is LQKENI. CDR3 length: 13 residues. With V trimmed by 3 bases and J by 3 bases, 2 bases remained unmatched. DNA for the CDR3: TGTGCCAGCTCACCCGGACAGGACTACGAGCAGTACTTC. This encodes CASSPGQDYEQYF.

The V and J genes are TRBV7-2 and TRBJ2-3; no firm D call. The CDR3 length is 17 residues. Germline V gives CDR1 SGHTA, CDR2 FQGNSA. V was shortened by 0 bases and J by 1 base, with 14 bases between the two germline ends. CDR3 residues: CASSLAASTLGTDTQYF. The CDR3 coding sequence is TGTGCCAGCAGCTTAGCTGCCTCAACTCTGGGCACAGATACGCAGTATTTT.

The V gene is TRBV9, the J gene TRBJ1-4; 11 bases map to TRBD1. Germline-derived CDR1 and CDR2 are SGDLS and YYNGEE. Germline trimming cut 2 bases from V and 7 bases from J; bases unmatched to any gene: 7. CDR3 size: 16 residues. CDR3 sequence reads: CASSVGQGASVEKLFF. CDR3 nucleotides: TGTGCCAGCAGCGTTGGACAGGGGGCTAGTGTTGAAAAACTGTTTTTT. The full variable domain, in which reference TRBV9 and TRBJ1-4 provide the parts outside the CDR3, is DSGVTQTPKHLITATGQRVTLRCSPRSGDLSVYWYQQSLDQGLQFLIQYYNGEERAKGNILERFSAQQFPDLHSELNLSSLELGDSALYFCASSVGQGASVEKLFFGSGTQLSVL.

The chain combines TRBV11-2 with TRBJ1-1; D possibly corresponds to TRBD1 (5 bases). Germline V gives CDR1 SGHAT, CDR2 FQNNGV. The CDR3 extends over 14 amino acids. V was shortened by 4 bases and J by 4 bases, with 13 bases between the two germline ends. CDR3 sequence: CASSSGSRGTEAFF. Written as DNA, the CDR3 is TGTGCCAGCAGCTCCGGGAGTAGGGGCACTGAAGCTTTCTTT. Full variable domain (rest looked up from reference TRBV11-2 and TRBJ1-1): EAGVAQSPRYKIIEKRQSVAFWCNPISGHATLYWYQQILGQGPKLLIQFQNNGVVDDSQLPKDRFSAERLKGVDSTLKIQPAKLEDSAVYLCASSSGSRGTEAFFGQGTRLTVV.

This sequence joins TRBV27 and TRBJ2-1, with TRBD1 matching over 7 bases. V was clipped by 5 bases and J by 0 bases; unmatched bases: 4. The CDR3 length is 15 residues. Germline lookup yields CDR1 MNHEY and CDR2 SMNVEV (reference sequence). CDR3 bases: TGTGCCAGCAGTGTGGGACAGAGCTCCTACAATGAGCAGTTCTTC. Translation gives CASSVGQSSYNEQFF.

CDR3 protein: CASSPRVVDRETQYF. The CDR3 DNA sequence: TGCGCCAGCAGCCCAAGGGTAGTAGATAGAGAGACCCAGTACTTC. The chain joins TRBV5-1 to TRBJ2-5; D unresolved. Germline V gene lookup returns CDR1 SGHRS and CDR2 YFSETQ. Trimming took off 4 bases at V and 4 bases at J, with 17 bases between the two ends. The CDR3 extends over 15 amino acids.

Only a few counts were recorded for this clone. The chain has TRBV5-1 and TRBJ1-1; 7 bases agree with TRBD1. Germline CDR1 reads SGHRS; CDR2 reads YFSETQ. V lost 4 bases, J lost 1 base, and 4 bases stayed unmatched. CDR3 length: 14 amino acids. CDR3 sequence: CASSVRGRNTEAFF. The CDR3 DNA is TGCGCCAGCAGCGTCAGGGGGAGGAACACTGAAGCTTTCTTT.

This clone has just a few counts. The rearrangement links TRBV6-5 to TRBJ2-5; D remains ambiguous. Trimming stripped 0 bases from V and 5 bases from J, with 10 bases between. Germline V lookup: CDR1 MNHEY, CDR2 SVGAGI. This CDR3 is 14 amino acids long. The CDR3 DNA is TGTGCCAGCAGTTACTCAACGGGTTCGGAGACCCAGTACTTC. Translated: CASSYSTGSETQYF.

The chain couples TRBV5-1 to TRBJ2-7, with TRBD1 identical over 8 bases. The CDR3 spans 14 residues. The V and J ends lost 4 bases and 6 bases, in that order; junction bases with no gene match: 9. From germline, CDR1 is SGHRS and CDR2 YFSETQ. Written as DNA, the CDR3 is TGCGCCAGCAGCCTATGGACAGGGACGACCGAGCAGTACTTC. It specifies CASSLWTGTTEQYF.

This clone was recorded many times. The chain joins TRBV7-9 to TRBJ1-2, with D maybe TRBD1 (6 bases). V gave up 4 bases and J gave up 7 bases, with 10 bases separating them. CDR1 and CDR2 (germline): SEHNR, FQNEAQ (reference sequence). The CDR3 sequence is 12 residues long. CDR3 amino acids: CASSSQGSGYTF. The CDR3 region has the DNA TGTGCCAGCAGCTCACAGGGCTCTGGCTACACCTTC.

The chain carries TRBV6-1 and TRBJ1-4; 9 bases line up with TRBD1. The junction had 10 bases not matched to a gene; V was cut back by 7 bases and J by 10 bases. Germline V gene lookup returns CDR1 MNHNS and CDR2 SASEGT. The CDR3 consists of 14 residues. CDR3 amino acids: CASIPDRGVGKLFF. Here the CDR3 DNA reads TGTGCCAGCATCCCGGACAGGGGCGTTGGAAAACTGTTTTTT.

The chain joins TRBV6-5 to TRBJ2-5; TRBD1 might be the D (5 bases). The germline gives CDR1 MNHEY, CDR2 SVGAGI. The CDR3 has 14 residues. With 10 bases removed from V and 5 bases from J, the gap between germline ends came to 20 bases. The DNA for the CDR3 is TGTGCCACAAAGGGGCTCTCGAGGTGGGAGACCCAGTACTTC. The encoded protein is CATKGLSRWETQYF.

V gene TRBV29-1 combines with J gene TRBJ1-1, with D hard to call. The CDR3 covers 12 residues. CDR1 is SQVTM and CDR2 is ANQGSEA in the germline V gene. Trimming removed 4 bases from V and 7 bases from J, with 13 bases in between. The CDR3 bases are TGCAGCGTTGCGGATTTCACGGGTGAAGCTTTCTTT. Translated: CSVADFTGEAFF. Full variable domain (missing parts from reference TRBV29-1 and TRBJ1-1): SAVISQKPSRDICQRGTSLTIQCQVDSQVTMMFWYRQQPGQSLTLIATANQGSEATYESGFVIDKFPISRPNLTFSTLTVSNMSPEDSSIYLCSVADFTGEAFFGQGTRLTVV.

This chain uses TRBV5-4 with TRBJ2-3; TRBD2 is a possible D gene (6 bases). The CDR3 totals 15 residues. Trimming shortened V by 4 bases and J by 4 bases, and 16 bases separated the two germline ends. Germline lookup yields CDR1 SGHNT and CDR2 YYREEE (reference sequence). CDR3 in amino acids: CASSLGTFSSDTQYF. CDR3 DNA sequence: TGTGCCAGCAGCCTCGGGACTTTCTCATCAGATACGCAGTATTTT.

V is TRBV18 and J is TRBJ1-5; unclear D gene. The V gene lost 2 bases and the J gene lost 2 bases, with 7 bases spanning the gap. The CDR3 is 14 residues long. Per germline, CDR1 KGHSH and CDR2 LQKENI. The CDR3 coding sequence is TGTGCCAGCTCACCAAGCACGGGCAATCAGCCCCAGCATTTT. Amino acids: CASSPSTGNQPQHF.

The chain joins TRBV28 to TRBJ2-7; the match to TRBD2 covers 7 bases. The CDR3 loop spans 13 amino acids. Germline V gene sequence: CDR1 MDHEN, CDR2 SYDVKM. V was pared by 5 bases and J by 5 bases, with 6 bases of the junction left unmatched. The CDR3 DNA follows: TGTGCCAGCAGTCCCCCAGGGAGGGACGAGCAGTACTTC. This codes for CASSPPGRDEQYF.

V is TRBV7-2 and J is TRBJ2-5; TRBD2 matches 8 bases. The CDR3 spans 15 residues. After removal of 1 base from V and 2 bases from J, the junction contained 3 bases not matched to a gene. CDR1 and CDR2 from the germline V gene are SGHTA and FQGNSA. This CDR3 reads CASSLGGGPQETQYF. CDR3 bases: TGTGCCAGCAGCTTAGGCGGGGGGCCACAAGAGACCCAGTACTTC.